One sample yielded the 19 T cell receptor beta chains listed below, sequenced in a study of T cell clones after liver transplantation. Clones were sequenced by immunoSEQ multiplex PCR, and TCRdb holds only the in-frame ones, with some missing. Here the sample spans around 77,000 clones, under 90% being singletons. The source material was CD4+ T cells from blood, sampled 12 months after liver transplant. The receptors derive from a human patient who received a liver transplant. The graft donor may have given rise to some T cells.

V is TRBV2 and J is TRBJ1-5; tentative D call: TRBD1 (6 bases). V lost 6 bases and J lost 5, with 20 bases in between. This CDR3 spans 16 amino acids. CDR1 and CDR2 (germline): SNHLY, FYNNEI. CDR3 DNA sequence: TGTGCCAGCAGCCTATGGACAGCCCCGGCGGATCAGCCCCAGCATTTT. The encoded protein is CASSLWTAPADQPQHF.

The rearrangement uses TRBV30 and TRBJ2-6; D uncertain. This CDR3 region has 18 residues. Germline V gives CDR1 GTSNPN, CDR2 SVGIG (reference sequence). Deletions cut 5 bases from V and 5 bases from J, with 25 bases between. In nucleotides, the CDR3 is TGTGCCTGGTCTGGGTCGCGTTATAACAAAAGTCGGGCCAACGTCCTGACTTTC. It encodes CAWSGSRYNKSRANVLTF.

The chain uses TRBV10-3 and TRBJ1-1, with D perhaps matching TRBD1 (5 bases). V was trimmed by 5 bases and J by 8 bases, leaving 9 bases between them. From germline, CDR1 is ENHRY and CDR2 SYGVKD. This CDR3 spans 11 amino acids. CDR3 coding DNA: TGTGCCATCAGTCCCGGGACCGAAGCTTTCTTT. It encodes CAISPGTEAFF.

The chain links TRBV6-5 to TRBJ2-2, with D perhaps being TRBD1 or TRBD2 (5 bases each). The CDR3 is made up of 14 amino acids. Between the trimmed V and J ends, which lost 11 bases and 0 bases, there was a span of 13 bases. Germline CDR1 and CDR2: MNHEY and SVGAGI. The DNA for the CDR3 is TGTGCCTCGACCGGGACCCCGAACACCGGGGAGCTGTTTTTT. Translation gives CASTGTPNTGELFF.

The chain joins TRBV9 to TRBJ2-2; 8 positions match TRBD2. Germline V gives CDR1 SGDLS, CDR2 YYNGEE. With 1 base clipped from V and 4 bases from J, the junction kept 6 bases outside the gene matches. This CDR3 comprises 16 residues. CDR3 in amino acids: CASSVKAGVRTGELFF. The CDR3 bases are TGTGCCAGCAGCGTAAAAGCGGGAGTACGCACCGGGGAGCTGTTTTTT. Together with reference TRBV9 and TRBJ2-2, the CDR3 gives the full variable domain: DSGVTQTPKHLITATGQRVTLRCSPRSGDLSVYWYQQSLDQGLQFLIQYYNGEERAKGNILERFSAQQFPDLHSELNLSSLELGDSALYFCASSVKAGVRTGELFFGEGSRLTVL.

This rearrangement joins TRBV5-1 to TRBJ1-1; 12 nucleotides align to TRBD1. J was trimmed by 5 bases and V by 4 bases; bases with no gene match: 6. The CDR3 sequence is 15 residues long. CDR1 and CDR2 from the germline V gene are SGHRS and YFSETQ. The CDR3 region has the DNA TGCGCCAGCAGCGAGGGACAGGGGGCGCGTACTGAAGCTTTCTTT. This gives the protein CASSEGQGARTEAFF.

This chain joins TRBV11-2 and TRBJ1-2; D unclear. The CDR3 runs to 13 residues. Between the trimmed V and J ends, which lost 0 bases and 5 bases, there was a span of 7 bases. Germline CDR1 SGHAT, CDR2 FQNNGV. This CDR3 reads CASSLDRQYGYTF. The CDR3 DNA reads as TGTGCCAGCAGCTTAGATCGCCAGTATGGCTACACCTTC.

The chain recombines TRBV28 with TRBJ2-7; 7 bases align to TRBD1. CDR1 and CDR2 (germline): MDHEN, SYDVKM. The junction had 5 bases not matched to a gene; V was cut back by 9 bases and J by 3 bases. There are 12 residues in the CDR3. CDR3 loop: CASYDRDYEQYF. CDR3 DNA: TGTGCCAGTTACGACAGGGACTACGAGCAGTACTTC.

The chain joins TRBV12-5 to TRBJ2-2; 7 positions match TRBD2. The V and J ends lost 5 bases and 4 bases, in that order; junction bases with no gene match: 1. The CDR3 sequence is 13 residues long. Per the germline V gene, CDR1 is LGHNT and CDR2 is FRNRAP. In nucleotides, the CDR3 is TGTGCTAGTGGTCCGGGGGGCACCGGGGAGCTGTTTTTT. Protein product: CASGPGGTGELFF.

V is TRBV2 and J is TRBJ1-1, with TRBD1 matching 8 bases. Germline V CDR1 and CDR2: SNHLY, FYNNEI. The CDR3 length is 13 residues. V gave up 4 bases and J gave up 5 bases; unmatched junction bases: 3. The chain's CDR3 is CASSGTGSTEAFF. The CDR3 bases are TGTGCCAGCAGTGGGACAGGGTCAACTGAAGCTTTCTTT.

This clone was seen only a few times. The rearrangement uses TRBV6-1 and TRBJ1-2; 9 bases agree with TRBD1. Germline V gene lookup returns CDR1 MNHNS and CDR2 SASEGT. Trimming cost V 3 bases and J 2 bases; bases outside gene matches: 1. The CDR3 is 14 residues long. The CDR3, as DNA: TGTGCCAGCAGTGAGGGACAGGGAAACTATGGCTACACCTTC. This translates into CASSEGQGNYGYTF.

There are a few counts of this clone. The chain carries TRBV18 and TRBJ1-2; TRBD1 matches at 7 bases. This CDR3 comprises 13 residues. V lost 5 bases and J lost 5; bases outside the gene matches: 5. Germline V gene data show CDR1 as KGHSH and CDR2 as LQKENI. For the CDR3, the DNA is TGTGCCAGCTCAGCTACAGGGGATTATGGCTACACCTTC. It yields the protein CASSATGDYGYTF.

The gene calls are TRBV7-6 and TRBJ2-3, with 13 bases fitting TRBD2. CDR1 and CDR2 (germline): SGHVS, FNYEAQ. With V trimmed by 5 bases and J by 6 bases, 8 bases remained unmatched. The CDR3 totals 16 residues. For the CDR3, the DNA is TGTGCCAGCAGCGCCAGACTAGCGGGAGGTGGGGATACGCAGTATTTT. The encoded protein is CASSARLAGGGDTQYF.

This chain uses TRBV4-1 with TRBJ2-3, with 10 bases fitting TRBD1. Germline trimming cut 4 bases from V and 2 bases from J; bases unmatched to any gene: 6. The CDR3 contains 16 residues. CDR1 and CDR2 from the germline V gene are MGHRA and YSYEKL. CDR3 DNA: TGCGCCAGCAGCCCCCCCGGACAGGGGGTCACAGATACGCAGTATTTT. It specifies CASSPPGQGVTDTQYF.

J is TRBJ2-5 and V is TRBV18; the D is unclear. From germline, CDR1 is KGHSH and CDR2 LQKENI. Trimming removed 1 base at V and 2 bases at J, with 5 bases between. The CDR3 totals 13 residues. CDR3 in DNA: TGTGCCAGCTCACCACGGGGACAAGAGACCCAGTACTTC. Translated: CASSPRGQETQYF.

The genes are TRBV2 and TRBJ2-3, with 9 nucleotides matching TRBD2. The CDR3 loop spans 17 amino acids. The germline V gene has CDR1 SNHLY and CDR2 FYNNEI. J lost 6 bases, V lost 2 bases, and 12 bases had no gene match. CDR3 DNA: TGTGCCAGCAGTGAAATGCTGACTAGCGGCCTTTATGATACGCAGTATTTT. It encodes CASSEMLTSGLYDTQYF.

This clone was counted ten times or more. The same CDR3 can be traced to other DNA sequences in this sample. The rearrangement links TRBV2 to TRBJ2-5; D is unresolved. Germline assignment: CDR1 SNHLY and CDR2 FYNNEI. V gave up 5 bases and J gave up 2 bases, with 3 bases separating them. This CDR3 has 11 residues. The CDR3 DNA reads as TGTGCCAGCAGTCCTCAAGAGACCCAGTACTTC. It specifies CASSPQETQYF.

The genes are TRBV19 and TRBJ1-5; D is undetermined. CDR1 and CDR2 (germline): LNHDA, SQIVND (reference sequence). This CDR3 is 14 amino acids long. V lost 5 bases and J 7 bases, leaving 15 bases between the germline ends. The CDR3 region is CASSLTPSGQPQHF. DNA of the CDR3: TGTGCCAGTAGTCTTACGCCCAGCGGGCAGCCCCAGCATTTT.

This clone was observed once. The V and J genes are TRBV28 and TRBJ2-3; D remains unclear. Trimming took off 3 bases at V and 6 bases at J, with 7 bases between the two ends. The CDR3 contains 12 residues. The germline V gene encodes CDR1 MDHEN and CDR2 SYDVKM. The CDR3 nucleotides are TGTGCCAGCAGTTTCCTATCGGATACGCAGTATTTT. Residues: CASSFLSDTQYF.